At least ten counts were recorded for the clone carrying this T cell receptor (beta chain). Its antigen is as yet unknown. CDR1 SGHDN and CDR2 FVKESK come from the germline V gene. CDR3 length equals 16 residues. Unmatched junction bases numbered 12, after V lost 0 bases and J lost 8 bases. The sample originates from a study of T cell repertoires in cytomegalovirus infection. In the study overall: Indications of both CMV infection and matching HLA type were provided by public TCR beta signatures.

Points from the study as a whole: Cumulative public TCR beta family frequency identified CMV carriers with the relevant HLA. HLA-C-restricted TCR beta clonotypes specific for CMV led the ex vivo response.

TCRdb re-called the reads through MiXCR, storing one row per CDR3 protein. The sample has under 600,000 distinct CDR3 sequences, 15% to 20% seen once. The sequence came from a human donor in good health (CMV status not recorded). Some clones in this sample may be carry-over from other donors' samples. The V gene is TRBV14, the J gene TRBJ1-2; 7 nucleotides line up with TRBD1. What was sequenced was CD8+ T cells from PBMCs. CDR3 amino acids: CASSQDDVGGKEGYTF. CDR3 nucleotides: TGTGCCAGCAGCCAAGATGATGTAGGGGGCAAAGAAGGCTACACCTTC.